The rows below give T cell receptor beta chains drawn from one sample of a study of technical replicates of blood from a few donors. The assay was immunoSEQ multiplex PCR, and TCRdb's table has in-frame clones only and misses some. The sample shows some 77,000 clones, nearly 95% of them seen only once. Sequenced: T cells isolated from PBMCs. Receptors were obtained from a human donor in good health. CDR3s include the opening cysteine and the closing phenylalanine or tryptophan. The D gene is left open where the match is weak. Clone size is given for some rows only: seen once, a few or many times, or a class if the clone is expanded.

V: TRBV6-4; size: NA; J: TRBJ1-2; D: TRBD1; DNA: TGTGCCAGCAGCGCGGGACAGCACGGCGGCTACACCTTC; CDR3: CASSAGQHGGYTF
V: TRBV18; size: NA; J: TRBJ2-7; D: NA; DNA: TGTGCCAGCTCACCGTTTTGGACTGGGGACACCTACGAGCAGTACTTC; CDR3: CASSPFWTGDTYEQYF
V: TRBV19; size: NA; J: TRBJ2-7; D: NA; DNA: TGTGCCAGTAGTACTGGACTCATGTACGAGCAGTACTTC; CDR3: CASSTGLMYEQYF
V: TRBV27; size: NA; J: TRBJ2-3; D: NA; DNA: TGTGCCAGCAAGACCCGGGAGCAATACACAGATACGCAGTATTTT; CDR3: CASKTREQYTDTQYF
V: TRBV30; size: NA; J: TRBJ2-3; D: TRBD1; DNA: TGTGCCTGGAATTCAGGGGGTGAGGCAGATACGCAGTATTTT; CDR3: CAWNSGGEADTQYF
V: TRBV19; size: NA; J: TRBJ1-1; D: TRBD1; DNA: TGTGCCAGTAGTAGGGGACAGGGTCGGACTGAAGCTTTCTTT; CDR3: CASSRGQGRTEAFF
V: TRBV7-8; size: NA; J: TRBJ2-2; D: TRBD2; DNA: TGTGCCAGCAGCCTACTAGCGGGAGTGGTGGACCTGGAGCTGTTTTTT; CDR3: CASSLLAGVVDLELFF
V: TRBV27; size: NA; J: TRBJ2-7; D: NA; DNA: TGTGCCAGCAGTAGAAATCCGGTCGAGCAGTACTTC; CDR3: CASSRNPVEQYF
V: TRBV7-8; size: NA; J: TRBJ2-1; D: NA; DNA: TGTGCCAGCAGCTTAGGATTCCCTAGCAGGTGGAATGAGCAGTTCTTC; CDR3: CASSLGFPSRWNEQFF
V: TRBV5-1; size: NA; J: TRBJ2-7; D: TRBD1; DNA: TGCGCCAGCAGCTATGACAGGGGGGACGAGCAGTACTTC; CDR3: CASSYDRGDEQYF
V: TRBV7-6; size: NA; J: TRBJ1-1; D: NA; DNA: TGTGCCAGCAGCTGGGGGGGGAACACTGAAGCTTTCTTT; CDR3: CASSWGGNTEAFF
V: TRBV4-2; size: once; J: TRBJ2-1; D: TRBD1; DNA: TGTGCCAGCAGCCAGGACAGGGATAGAGGGGTGCATGAGCAGTTCTTC; CDR3: CASSQDRDRGVHEQFF
V: TRBV2; size: NA; J: TRBJ2-7; D: NA; DNA: TGTGCCAGCAGTTTCAGCGCCGGCTTTGAGCAGTACTTC; CDR3: CASSFSAGFEQYF
V: TRBV25-1; size: NA; J: TRBJ2-2; D: NA; DNA: TGTGCCAGCAGTGAACAGGGTAGAGGGGAGCTGTTTTTT; CDR3: CASSEQGRGELFF
V: TRBV5-1; size: NA; J: TRBJ2-5; D: TRBD1; DNA: TGCGCCAGCAGCGAGAAGACAGGGAAAGAGACCCAGTACTTC; CDR3: CASSEKTGKETQYF
V: TRBV5-1; size: NA; J: TRBJ2-5; D: NA; DNA: TGCGCCAGCAGCTTGAGCTCCTCGAGAGAGACCCAGTACTTC; CDR3: CASSLSSSRETQYF
V: TRBV21-1; size: NA; J: TRBJ1-2; D: NA; DNA: TGTGCCAGCAGCAATCCTGGGCGAGGGATAGGAGCTAACTATGGCTACACCTTC; CDR3: CASSNPGRGIGANYGYTF
V: TRBV6-1; size: NA; J: TRBJ1-2; D: TRBD1; DNA: TGTGCCAGCAGTGAAAGACCTCGCGAGACAGGGATCGATGGCTACACCTTC; CDR3: CASSERPRETGIDGYTF
V: TRBV7-2; size: NA; J: TRBJ2-2; D: NA; DNA: TGTGCCAGCAGCTTCGAGGGGAACACCGGGGAGCTGTTTTTT; CDR3: CASSFEGNTGELFF
V: TRBV2; size: NA; J: TRBJ1-2; D: TRBD1; DNA: TGTGCCAGCAGTTATTCCCCCCGGACAGGGGGAAGCGGCTACACCTTC; CDR3: CASSYSPRTGGSGYTF
V: TRBV11-2; size: NA; J: TRBJ2-7; D: NA; DNA: TGTGCCAGCAGCTTAGTTCCGTCCGAGCAGTACTTC; CDR3: CASSLVPSEQYF
V: TRBV4-1; size: NA; J: TRBJ1-4; D: NA; DNA: TGCGCCAGCAGCCCAACTATGAATGAAAAACTGTTTTTT; CDR3: CASSPTMNEKLFF
V: TRBV27; size: NA; J: TRBJ1-1; D: NA; DNA: TGTGCCAGCAGCAGGTTGGGGAACACTGAAGCTTTCTTT; CDR3: CASSRLGNTEAFF
V: TRBV6-1; size: NA; J: TRBJ2-1; D: NA; DNA: TGTGCCAGCAGTGTCCTAGCTTGGGGGACTCCTAAAATCTCCTACAATGAGCAGTTCTTC; CDR3: CASSVLAWGTPKISYNEQFF
V: TRBV2; size: once; J: TRBJ1-5; D: TRBD1; DNA: TGTGCCAGCAGTGAAGCGTGGCAGGGGGATCAGCCCCAGCATTTT; CDR3: CASSEAWQGDQPQHF
V: TRBV7-2; size: NA; J: TRBJ2-7; D: NA; DNA: TGTGCCAGCAGCCGCACAGTCTACGAGCAGTACTTC; CDR3: CASSRTVYEQYF
V: TRBV18; size: NA; J: TRBJ2-5; D: TRBD1; DNA: TGTGCCAGCTCACCACAGGGGGCGGCAGAGACCCAGTACTTC; CDR3: CASSPQGAAETQYF
V: TRBV11-2; size: NA; J: TRBJ2-7; D: TRBD2; DNA: TGTGCCAGCAGCTGGGGACTAGACATCTACGAGCAGTACTTC; CDR3: CASSWGLDIYEQYF
V: TRBV7-2; size: NA; J: TRBJ2-1; D: NA; DNA: TGTGCCAGCAGCTTACTTGGCGGAGACAATGAGCAGTTCTTC; CDR3: CASSLLGGDNEQFF
V: TRBV5-4; size: NA; J: TRBJ2-7; D: TRBD1; DNA: TGTGCCAGCAGGAGACAGGGCCACGAGCAGTACTTC; CDR3: CASRRQGHEQYF
V: TRBV7-2; size: NA; J: TRBJ2-2; D: NA; DNA: TGTGCCAGCAGCTTAGCGGGTTTAGGGGCCGGGGAGCTGTTTTTT; CDR3: CASSLAGLGAGELFF
V: TRBV27; size: NA; J: TRBJ2-5; D: TRBD2; DNA: TGTGCCAGCAGTTTCGGCGGGAGGAGTTTAGAGACCCAGTACTTC; CDR3: CASSFGGRSLETQYF
V: TRBV7-9; size: NA; J: TRBJ1-2; D: NA; DNA: TGTGCCAGCAGCTTAGCGAACACCTTCCCCTATGGCTACACCTTC; CDR3: CASSLANTFPYGYTF
V: TRBV6-5; size: NA; J: TRBJ1-2; D: NA; DNA: TGTGCCAGCAACGCTCTCCGGGGGGATAACTATGGCTACACCTTC; CDR3: CASNALRGDNYGYTF
V: TRBV19; size: NA; J: TRBJ2-7; D: NA; DNA: TGTGCCAGTAGTATGCGGTTCGTAACGGAGTACTACGAGCAGTACTTC; CDR3: CASSMRFVTEYYEQYF
V: TRBV6-6; size: NA; J: TRBJ1-2; D: TRBD1; DNA: TGTGCCAGCAGCTCTCCGGGGGACAGCCATGGCTACACCTTC; CDR3: CASSSPGDSHGYTF
V: TRBV9; size: NA; J: TRBJ1-4; D: TRBD1; DNA: TGTGCCAGCAGCGGCCCAAGACAGGGTGAGGACGAAAAACTGTTTTTT; CDR3: CASSGPRQGEDEKLFF